Below, 23 T cell receptor beta chains from the same sample are listed, as sequenced in a study of T cell responses to AZD1222 COVID-19 vaccine. Clones were sequenced by immunoSEQ multiplex PCR, and TCRdb holds only the in-frame ones, with some missing. Among under 50,000 clones listed, approximately 89% were seen once. Sample: peripheral blood, taken 28 days after the second AZD1222 dose. The receptors were sampled from an adult who received the AZD1222 COVID-19 vaccine.

The chain links TRBV3-1 (or the pseudogene TRBV3-2) to TRBJ1-1; 7 positions agree with TRBD1. There are 14 residues in the CDR3. After removal of 2 bases from V and 4 bases from J, the junction contained 4 bases not matched to a gene. CDR1 is LGHDT, CDR2 YNNKEL, per germline (reference sequence). CDR3 nucleotide sequence: TGTGCCAGCAGCCAACCAGGGGGAAGCACTGAAGCTTTCTTT. Its protein is CASSQPGGSTEAFF.

The chain uses TRBV18 and TRBJ2-7, with D perhaps given as TRBD1 or TRBD2 (5 bases each). The germline CDR1 and CDR2 sequences are KGHSH and LQKENI. Trimming left V 3 bases short and J 6 bases short, with 18 bases between. CDR3 length: 15 amino acids. In DNA form, the CDR3 reads TGTGCCAGCTCACCTTGGAGTGTGGGGGTGGGCGAGCAGTACTTC. It translates to CASSPWSVGVGEQYF.

The chain uses TRBV4-2 and TRBJ2-5, with 16 bases fitting TRBD2. Germline V gene lookup returns CDR1 LGHNA and CDR2 YNFKEQ. CDR3 size: 18 residues. The trim removed 2 bases at V and 5 bases at J, leaving 8 bases unmatched. Here the CDR3 reads CASSQPGTSGRAGETQYF. CDR3 sequence (DNA): TGTGCCAGCAGCCAACCTGGGACTAGCGGGAGGGCCGGGGAGACCCAGTACTTC.

The chain couples TRBV5-5 to TRBJ2-7; 10 bases map to TRBD2. V gave up 4 bases and J gave up 3 bases; unmatched junction bases: 4. Germline V gives CDR1 SGHKS, CDR2 YYEKEE (reference sequence). The CDR3 contains 14 residues. The CDR3 DNA follows: TGTGCCAGCAGCGACGGACTAGCGGTCTACGAGCAGTACTTC. Translated, it gives CASSDGLAVYEQYF.

This sequence joins TRBV7-9 and TRBJ1-1; TRBD1 matches 8 bases. The CDR3 covers 14 residues. Germline CDR1 and CDR2: SEHNR and FQNEAQ (reference sequence). V trimming: 2 bases; J trimming: 5 bases; junction bases outside the gene matches: 4. The CDR3 DNA reads as TGTGCCAGCAGCTTAAAGGACAGGGATACTGAAGCTTTCTTT. Its translation: CASSLKDRDTEAFF.

The chain has TRBV7-9 and TRBJ1-2; no reliable D call. V shed 3 bases and J shed 4 bases, with 6 bases lying between them. From germline, CDR1 is SEHNR and CDR2 FQNEAQ (reference sequence). The CDR3 consists of 12 residues. CDR3 loop: CASSFPSYGYTF. Here the CDR3 DNA reads TGTGCCAGCAGCTTCCCCAGCTATGGCTACACCTTC.

The V call is TRBV5-1, the J call TRBJ2-3; no definite D call. Germline CDR1 SGHRS, CDR2 YFSETQ. Trimming stripped 7 bases from V and 1 base from J, with 13 bases between. The CDR3 is made up of 14 amino acids. The CDR3 sequence is CASLSGVGTDTQYF. The CDR3 DNA is TGCGCCAGCCTCAGTGGCGTGGGCACAGATACGCAGTATTTT. Based on the CDR3 plus reference TRBV5-1 and TRBJ2-3, the full variable domain is KAGVTQTPRYLIKTRGQQVTLSCSPISGHRSVSWYQQTPGQGLQFLFEYFSETQRNKGNFPGRFSGRQFSNSRSEMNVSTLELGDSALYLCASLSGVGTDTQYFGPGTRLTVL.

This clone was seen more than once but under ten times. The chain employs TRBV6-5 and TRBJ2-2, with 9 nucleotides matching TRBD1. With 6 bases clipped from V and 3 bases from J, the junction kept 5 bases outside the gene matches. This CDR3 region has 15 residues. CDR1 MNHEY and CDR2 SVGAGI come from the germline V gene. CDR3 bases: TGTGCCAGCAGCCCGAACAGGGGGCACACCGGGGAGCTGTTTTTT. This sequence encodes CASSPNRGHTGELFF.

The chain joins TRBV5-1 to TRBJ2-7; unclear D gene. The CDR3 is 12 amino acids. V shed 6 bases and J shed 3 bases, with 10 bases lying between them. Germline V gene lookup returns CDR1 SGHRS and CDR2 YFSETQ. Here the CDR3 DNA reads TGCGCCAGCAACGGTGGCGGCTACGAGCAGTACTTC. Protein sequence: CASNGGGYEQYF. The full variable domain, in which reference TRBV5-1 and TRBJ2-7 provide the parts outside the CDR3, is KAGVTQTPRYLIKTRGQQVTLSCSPISGHRSVSWYQQTPGQGLQFLFEYFSETQRNKGNFPGRFSGRQFSNSRSEMNVSTLELGDSALYLCASNGGGYEQYFGPGTRLTVT.

The chain couples TRBV2 to TRBJ1-6; D gene uncertain. This CDR3 is 13 amino acids long. The germline V gene has CDR1 SNHLY and CDR2 FYNNEI. V lost 7 bases and J lost 9, with 13 bases in between. The CDR3, as DNA: TGTGCCAGCAATATAGATAGAAGTTCACCCCTCCACTTT. It yields the protein CASNIDRSSPLHF.

This chain joins TRBV7-9 and TRBJ1-5; D unresolved. Germline V gene data show CDR1 as SEHNR and CDR2 as FQNEAQ (reference sequence). CDR3 length: 13 amino acids. Between the trimmed V and J ends, which lost 5 bases and 5 bases, there was a span of 10 bases. The CDR3 DNA is TGTGCCAGCAGCCCCGGCTTGGATCAGCCCCAGCATTTT. This codes for CASSPGLDQPQHF.

The J gene is TRBJ1-6, the V gene TRBV15; possibly TRBD1 for D (5 bases). Per germline, CDR1 LNHNV and CDR2 YYDKDF (reference sequence). Trimming took 3 bases from V and 9 from J, leaving 15 bases between them. The CDR3 runs 15 residues. The CDR3 region has the DNA TGTGCCACCAGCAGTTCGCGGGGCCCGGTTTCACCCCTCCACTTT. Translated, it gives CATSSSRGPVSPLHF.

The chain's CDR3 is CASSETGGFYEQYF. The CDR3 DNA reads as TGTGCCAGCAGTGAAACAGGGGGGTTTTACGAGCAGTACTTC. V is TRBV2 and J is TRBJ2-7; 8 bases agree with TRBD1. Trimming took 2 bases from V and 4 from J; bases not matched to a gene: 4. This CDR3 is built from 14 residues. Germline CDR1 reads SNHLY; CDR2 reads FYNNEI.

This sequence joins TRBV3-1 (or the pseudogene TRBV3-2) and TRBJ1-3; D ambiguous. Trimming pared 7 bases from V and 0 bases from J, leaving 19 bases between. This CDR3 is 17 amino acids long. Germline V lookup: CDR1 LGHDT, CDR2 YNNKEL (reference sequence). The CDR3 loop reads CASTPNEGRYSGNTIYF. The CDR3 DNA follows: TGTGCCAGCACCCCTAACGAGGGTCGGTACTCTGGAAACACCATATATTTT.

The CDR3 DNA is TGTGCCAGCAGTTACTGGAGGAGCAACTATGGCTACACCTTC. Its protein is CASSYWRSNYGYTF. The V gene is TRBV6-5, the J gene TRBJ1-2; the D is unclear. Between the trimmed V and J ends, which lost 1 base and 2 bases, there was a span of 8 bases. The CDR3 has 14 amino acids. CDR1 and CDR2 (germline): MNHEY, SVGAGI.

The chain couples TRBV5-1 to TRBJ1-2, with 8 bases matching TRBD1. Trimming took 4 bases from V and 4 from J; bases not matched to a gene: 18. There are 18 residues in the CDR3. Germline V gives CDR1 SGHRS, CDR2 YFSETQ. The CDR3 DNA follows: TGCGCCAGCAGCGCCAGTCCCGGACAGGGCCAAAGAGCCTATGGCTACACCTTC. This codes for CASSASPGQGQRAYGYTF.

V and J are TRBV12-3 or TRBV12-4 and TRBJ2-1; possible D gene TRBD2, 5 bases. Trimming removed 6 bases from V and 6 bases from J, with 12 bases in between. This CDR3 has 13 residues. The CDR3 DNA reads as TGTGCCAGCAGCCCGGGGATCGTCAATGAGCAGTTCTTC. Its protein is CASSPGIVNEQFF.

The chain couples TRBV4-1 to TRBJ2-2; no clear D gene. This CDR3 contains 16 residues. Trimming took off 3 bases at V and 0 bases at J, with 11 bases between the two ends. The germline V gene has CDR1 MGHRA and CDR2 YSYEKL. The CDR3 nucleotides read TGCGCCAGCAGCCAGAATGCCCAGTCGAACACCGGGGAGCTGTTTTTT. This encodes CASSQNAQSNTGELFF.

The chain joins TRBV5-1 to TRBJ2-1; 7 bases are shared with TRBD2. The germline gives CDR1 SGHRS, CDR2 YFSETQ. V trimming: 2 bases; J trimming: 2 bases; junction bases outside the gene matches: 7. This CDR3 has 16 residues. Here the CDR3 reads CASSFDTGGTYNEQFF. The CDR3 DNA reads as TGCGCCAGCAGCTTCGACACGGGGGGTACCTACAATGAGCAGTTCTTC.

The gene calls are TRBV7-9 and TRBJ1-2; D not certain. V dropped 2 bases and J dropped 3 bases, with 4 bases sitting between them. The CDR3 is 12 residues long. From germline, CDR1 is SEHNR and CDR2 FQNEAQ (reference sequence). CDR3 loop: CASSLIDYGYTF. For the CDR3, the DNA is TGTGCCAGCAGCTTAATTGACTATGGCTACACCTTC.

The V and J genes are TRBV18 and TRBJ1-2, with D possibly TRBD1 on 5 matching bases. V was cut by 2 bases and J by 3 bases, with 16 bases left in between. This CDR3 is 16 amino acids long. From germline, CDR1 is KGHSH and CDR2 LQKENI. The CDR3 region has the DNA TGTGCCAGCTCACCATCGACAGTACCCGCTGACTATGGCTACACCTTC. This sequence encodes CASSPSTVPADYGYTF.

This clone is labeled medium-sized. The J gene is TRBJ1-6, the V gene TRBV5-1; D may be TRBD1 (5 bases). The germline CDR1 and CDR2 sequences are SGHRS and YFSETQ. V was clipped by 4 bases and J by 5 bases, with 10 bases between them. The CDR3 spans 14 residues. The CDR3 nucleotides read TGCGCCAGCAGCCCCCCGACAGATAATTCACCCCTCCACTTT. Translating it yields CASSPPTDNSPLHF.

The chain links TRBV5-6 to TRBJ1-2; 9 bases are a match to TRBD1. Losses at the gene ends were 2 bases for V and 8 bases for J; bases not matched to a gene: 7. Per germline, CDR1 SGHDT and CDR2 YYEEEE. This CDR3 is 14 amino acids long. CDR3 nucleotide sequence: TGTGCCAGCAGCTTCCGGGACAGGGCTCCCGGCTACACCTTC. The encoded protein is CASSFRDRAPGYTF.